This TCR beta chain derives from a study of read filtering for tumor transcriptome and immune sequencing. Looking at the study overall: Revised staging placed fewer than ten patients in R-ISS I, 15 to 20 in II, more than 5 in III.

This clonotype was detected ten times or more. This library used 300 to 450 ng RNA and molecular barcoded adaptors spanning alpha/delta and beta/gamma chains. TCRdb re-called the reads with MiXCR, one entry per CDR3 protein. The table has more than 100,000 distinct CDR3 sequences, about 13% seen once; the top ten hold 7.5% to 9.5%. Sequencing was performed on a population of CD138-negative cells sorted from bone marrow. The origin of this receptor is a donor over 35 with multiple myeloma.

DNA of the CDR3: TGTGCCATCAGAATTAGCGGGAGCCCCGGGAATGAGCAGTTCTTC. This translates into CAIRISGSPGNEQFF. This chain links TRBV10-3 with TRBJ2-1; the match to TRBD2 covers 9 bases. The CDR3 loop spans 15 amino acids. Germline V CDR1 and CDR2: ENHRY, SYGVKD. The V segment lost 6 bases and the J segment 7 bases; nucleotides outside the gene matches: 10.